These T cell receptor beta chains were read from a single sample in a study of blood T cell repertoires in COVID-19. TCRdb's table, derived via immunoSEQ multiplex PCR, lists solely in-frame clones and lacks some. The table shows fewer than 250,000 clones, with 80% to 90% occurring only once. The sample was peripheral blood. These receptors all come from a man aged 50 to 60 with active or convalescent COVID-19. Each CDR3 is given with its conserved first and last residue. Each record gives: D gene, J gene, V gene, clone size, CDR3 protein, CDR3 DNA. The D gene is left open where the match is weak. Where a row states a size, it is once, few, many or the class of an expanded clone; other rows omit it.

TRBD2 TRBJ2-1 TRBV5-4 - CASSLMTSGHYNEQFF TGTGCCAGCAGCTTGATGACTAGCGGCCACTACAATGAGCAGTTCTTC
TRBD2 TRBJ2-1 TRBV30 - CAAGGTGTARAAYSEQFF TGTGCCGCGGGGGGGACGGGGACCGCCCGAGCCGCCTACAGTGAGCAGTTCTTC
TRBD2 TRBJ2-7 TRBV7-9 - CASSSLAGVSYEQYF TGTGCCAGCAGCTCTCTAGCGGGGGTCTCCTACGAGCAGTACTTC
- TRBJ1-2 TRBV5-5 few CASSFPGIYGYTF TGTGCCAGCAGCTTTCCAGGTATCTATGGCTACACCTTC
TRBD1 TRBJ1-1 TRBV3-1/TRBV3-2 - CASSLADRDREAFF TGTGCCAGCAGCCTCGCCGACAGGGATCGGGAAGCTTTCTTT
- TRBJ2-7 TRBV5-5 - CASSISAYEQYF TGTGCCAGCAGCATCTCAGCCTACGAGCAGTACTTC
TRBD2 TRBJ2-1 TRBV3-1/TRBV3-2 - CASSQVSGGASYNEQFF TGTGCCAGCAGCCAAGTTAGCGGGGGGGCCTCCTACAATGAGCAGTTCTTC
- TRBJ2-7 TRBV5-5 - CASSLPGGRLRQYF TGTGCCAGCAGCTTGCCTGGGGGCCGTCTTAGGCAGTACTTC
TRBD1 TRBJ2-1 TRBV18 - CASSPQQGEYNEQFF TGTGCCAGCTCACCACAACAGGGGGAATACAATGAGCAGTTCTTC
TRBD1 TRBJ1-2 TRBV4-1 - CASSQEGGFYGYTF TGCGCCAGCAGCCAGGAAGGGGGCTTCTATGGCTACACCTTC
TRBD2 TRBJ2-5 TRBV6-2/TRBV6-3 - CASSYSKRTSGGKETQYF TGTGCCAGCAGTTACTCAAAACGGACTAGCGGGGGAAAAGAGACCCAGTACTTC
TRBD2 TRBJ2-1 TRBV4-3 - CASSQDGAGVYNEQFF TGCGCCAGCAGCCAAGATGGAGCGGGGGTTTACAATGAGCAGTTCTTC
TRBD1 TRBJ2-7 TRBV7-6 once CASSSGQGTYEQYF TGTGCCAGCAGCTCCGGACAGGGGACCTACGAGCAGTACTTC
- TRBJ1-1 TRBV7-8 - CASSKEGPEAEAFF TGTGCCAGCAGCAAAGAGGGTCCCGAGGCTGAAGCTTTCTTT
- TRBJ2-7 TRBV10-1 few CASSRNREFEQYF TGCGCCAGCAGCCGCAACCGGGAATTCGAGCAGTACTTC
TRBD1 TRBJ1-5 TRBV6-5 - CASRGTGQNQPQHF TGTGCCAGCAGGGGGACAGGCCAAAATCAGCCCCAGCATTTT
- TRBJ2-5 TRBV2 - CASSEETQETQYF TGTGCCAGCAGTGAGGAGACTCAAGAGACCCAGTACTTC